This record concerns one T cell receptor beta chain sequence. Antigen specificity is unknown. This entry comes from a study of cytomegalovirus exposure and HLA in healthy donors. Clones were read by immunoSEQ multiplex PCR, and TCRdb kept only the in-frame ones, dropping some. The sample comprises 150,000 to 200,000 clones, roughly nine tenths of which are singletons, and 5% to 7% rests with the top ten. V was pared by 1 base and J by 4 bases, with 10 bases of the junction left unmatched. CDR3 size: 17 residues. Germline lookup yields CDR1 SGHVS and CDR2 FNYEAQ. Study results and caveats: The study designated 150 or so TCR beta chains cytomegalovirus-associated.

This rearrangement joins TRBV7-6 to TRBJ2-1; 7 nucleotides agree with TRBD2. This clonotype was obtained from a woman in her 30s in good health and CMV-seronegative. The sequenced sample consisted of PBMCs. The DNA of the CDR3 is TGTGCCAGCAGCTTAGATGGAGCTAGCGGAGGGTACAATGAGCAGTTCTTC. Residues: CASSLDGASGGYNEQFF.